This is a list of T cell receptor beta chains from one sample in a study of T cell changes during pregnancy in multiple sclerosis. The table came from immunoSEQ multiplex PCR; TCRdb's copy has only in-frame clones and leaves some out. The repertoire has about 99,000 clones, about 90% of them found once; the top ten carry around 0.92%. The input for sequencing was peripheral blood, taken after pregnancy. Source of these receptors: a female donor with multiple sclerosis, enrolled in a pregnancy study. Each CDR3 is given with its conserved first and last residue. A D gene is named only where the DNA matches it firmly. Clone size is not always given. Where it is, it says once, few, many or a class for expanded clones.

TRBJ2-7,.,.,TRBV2,CASSAQSSSSAYEQYF,TGTGCCAGCAGCGCTCAATCTAGCTCCTCCGCCTACGAGCAGTACTTC
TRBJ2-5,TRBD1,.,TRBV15,CATSRARGQVDWETQYF,TGTGCCACCAGCAGAGCCAGAGGACAGGTTGATTGGGAGACCCAGTACTTC
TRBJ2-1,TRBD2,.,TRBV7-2,CASSHVAGGLNEQFF,TGTGCCAGCAGCCACGTAGCGGGAGGGCTCAATGAGCAGTTCTTC
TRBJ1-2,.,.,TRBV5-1,CASSLEPGIGDGYTF,TGCGCCAGCAGCTTGGAACCGGGTATTGGAGATGGCTACACCTTC
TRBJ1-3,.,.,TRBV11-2,CASSLSTDGNTIYF,TGTGCCAGCAGCTTAAGTACAGACGGAAACACCATATATTTT
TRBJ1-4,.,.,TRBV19,CASRQAINEKLFF,TGTGCCAGCAGACAGGCCATTAATGAAAAACTGTTTTTT
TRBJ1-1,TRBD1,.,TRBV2,CASSAPGTGGAFF,TGTGCCAGCAGTGCACCGGGGACAGGCGGGGCTTTCTTT
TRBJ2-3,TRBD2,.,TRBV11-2,CASSLDRLAGGTQYF,TGTGCCAGCAGCTTAGATCGGCTAGCGGGAGGTACGCAGTATTTT
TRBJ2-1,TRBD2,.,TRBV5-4,CASSPGGSGSSYNEQFF,TGTGCCAGCAGTCCCGGTGGTAGCGGGAGCTCCTACAATGAGCAGTTCTTC
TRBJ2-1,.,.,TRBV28,CASSLSGGSHNEQFF,TGTGCCAGCTCCCTCTCCGGGGGATCCCACAATGAGCAGTTCTTC
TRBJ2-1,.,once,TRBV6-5,CASSYSIGDNEQFF,TGTGCCAGCAGTTACTCGATTGGAGACAATGAGCAGTTCTTC
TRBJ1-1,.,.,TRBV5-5,CASSFLQGSNTEAFF,TGTGCCAGCAGCTTCTTACAGGGTTCGAACACTGAAGCTTTCTTT
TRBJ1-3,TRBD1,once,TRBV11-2,CASSTYRGTGNTIYF,TGTGCCAGCAGTACTTACAGGGGGACTGGAAACACCATATATTTT